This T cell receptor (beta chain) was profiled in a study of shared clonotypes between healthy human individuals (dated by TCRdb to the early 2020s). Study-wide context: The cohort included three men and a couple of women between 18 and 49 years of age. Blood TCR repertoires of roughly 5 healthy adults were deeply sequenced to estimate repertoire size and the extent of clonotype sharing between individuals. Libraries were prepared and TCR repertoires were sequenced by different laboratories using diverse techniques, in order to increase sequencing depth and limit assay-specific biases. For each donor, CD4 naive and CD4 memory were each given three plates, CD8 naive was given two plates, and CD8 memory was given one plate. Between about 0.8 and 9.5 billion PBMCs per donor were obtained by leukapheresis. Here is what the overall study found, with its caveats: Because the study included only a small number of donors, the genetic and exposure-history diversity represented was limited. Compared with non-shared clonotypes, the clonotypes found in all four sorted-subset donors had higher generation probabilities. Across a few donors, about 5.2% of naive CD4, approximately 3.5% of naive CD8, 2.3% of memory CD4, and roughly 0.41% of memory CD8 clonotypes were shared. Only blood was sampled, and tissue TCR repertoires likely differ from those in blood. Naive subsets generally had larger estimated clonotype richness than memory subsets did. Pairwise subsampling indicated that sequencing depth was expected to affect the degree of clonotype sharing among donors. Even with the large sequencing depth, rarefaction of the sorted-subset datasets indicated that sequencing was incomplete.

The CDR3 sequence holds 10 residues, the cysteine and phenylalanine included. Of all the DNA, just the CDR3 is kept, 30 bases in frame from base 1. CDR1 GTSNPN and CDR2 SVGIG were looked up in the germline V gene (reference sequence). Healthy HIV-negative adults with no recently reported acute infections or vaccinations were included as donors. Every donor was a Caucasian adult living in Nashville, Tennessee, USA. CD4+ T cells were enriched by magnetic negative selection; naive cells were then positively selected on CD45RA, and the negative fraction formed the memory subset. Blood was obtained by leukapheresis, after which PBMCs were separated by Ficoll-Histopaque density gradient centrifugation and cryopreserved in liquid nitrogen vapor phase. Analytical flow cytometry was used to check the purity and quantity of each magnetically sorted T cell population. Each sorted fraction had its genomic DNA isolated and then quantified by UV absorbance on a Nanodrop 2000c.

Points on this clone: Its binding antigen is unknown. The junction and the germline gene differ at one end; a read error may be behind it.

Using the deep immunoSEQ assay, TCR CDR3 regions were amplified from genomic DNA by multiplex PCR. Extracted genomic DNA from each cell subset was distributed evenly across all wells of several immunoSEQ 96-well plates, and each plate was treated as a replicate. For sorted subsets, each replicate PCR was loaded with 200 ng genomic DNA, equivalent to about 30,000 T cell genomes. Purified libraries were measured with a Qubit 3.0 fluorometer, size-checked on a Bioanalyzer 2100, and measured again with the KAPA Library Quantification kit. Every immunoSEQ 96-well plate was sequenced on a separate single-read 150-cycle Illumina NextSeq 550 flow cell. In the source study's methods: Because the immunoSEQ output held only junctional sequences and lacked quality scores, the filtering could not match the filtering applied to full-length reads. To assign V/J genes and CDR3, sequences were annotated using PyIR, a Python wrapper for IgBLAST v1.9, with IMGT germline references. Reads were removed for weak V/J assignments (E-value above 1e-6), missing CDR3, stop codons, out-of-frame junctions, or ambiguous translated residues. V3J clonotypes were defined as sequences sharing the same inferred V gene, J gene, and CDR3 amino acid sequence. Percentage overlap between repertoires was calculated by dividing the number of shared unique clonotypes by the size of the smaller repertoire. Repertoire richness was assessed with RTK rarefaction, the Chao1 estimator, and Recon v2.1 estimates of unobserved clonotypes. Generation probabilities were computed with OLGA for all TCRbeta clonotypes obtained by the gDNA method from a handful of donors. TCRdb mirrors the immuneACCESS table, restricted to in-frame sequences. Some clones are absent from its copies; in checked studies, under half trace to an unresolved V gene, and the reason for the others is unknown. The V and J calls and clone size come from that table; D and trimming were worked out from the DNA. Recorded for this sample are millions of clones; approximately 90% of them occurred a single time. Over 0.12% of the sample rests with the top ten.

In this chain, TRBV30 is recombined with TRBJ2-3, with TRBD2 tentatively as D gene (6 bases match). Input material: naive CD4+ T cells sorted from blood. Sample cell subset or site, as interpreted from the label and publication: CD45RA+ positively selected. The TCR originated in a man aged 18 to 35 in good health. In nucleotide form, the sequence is TGTGCCGGGAGGATAGATACGCAGTATTTT. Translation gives CAGRIDTQYF.